This is a list of T cell receptor beta chains from one sample in a study of blood T cell repertoires in COVID-19. Method: immunoSEQ multiplex PCR; TCRdb's copy keeps in-frame clones and lacks some. The sample gives 350,000 to 450,000 clones, over 75% of which show up once; approximately 1.8% is in the top ten. The sequencing sample was made of PBMCs or T cells enriched from blood (not recorded which). All receptors come from a man aged 35 to 55 in a cohort exposed to, infected with or recovered from COVID-19 (not recorded which). Both conserved end residues are part of each CDR3. A D gene is named only where the DNA matches it firmly. Rows give clone size only sometimes, using once, few, many, or a class for an expanded clone.

TRBJ2-5 | NA | TRBD1 | TRBV7-9 | CASSYSGGQETQYF | TGTGCCAGCAGTTATTCAGGGGGACAAGAGACCCAGTACTTC
TRBJ1-6 | NA | NA | TRBV19 | CASSTTQGNSPLHF | TGTGCCAGTAGTACCACCCAGGGTAATTCACCCCTCCACTTT
TRBJ1-2 | NA | NA | TRBV27 | CASSRGGNYGYTF | TGTGCCAGCAGTCGGGGAGGAAACTATGGCTACACCTTC
TRBJ2-1 | NA | TRBD2 | TRBV4-1 | CASSQGTSGRFQEQFF | TGCGCCAGCAGCCAGGGAACTAGCGGGAGATTTCAGGAGCAGTTCTTC
TRBJ2-3 | NA | NA | TRBV5-4 | CASSLTQASTDTQYF | TGTGCCAGCAGCTTAACACAGGCCAGCACAGATACGCAGTATTTT
TRBJ1-2 | NA | NA | TRBV5-4 | CASSLDRNYGYTF | TGTGCCAGCAGCTTGGACCGGAACTATGGCTACACCTTC
TRBJ2-2 | NA | NA | TRBV12-5 | CASGLVRGGELFF | TGTGCTAGTGGTTTGGTACGAGGCGGGGAGCTGTTTTTT
TRBJ2-3 | NA | TRBD2 | TRBV6-4 | CASSKLAGDTDTQYF | TGTGCCAGCAGTAAACTAGCGGGAGACACAGATACGCAGTATTTT
TRBJ1-1 | NA | NA | TRBV18 | CASSPVERYTEAFF | TGTGCCAGCTCACCAGTTGAGCGGTACACTGAAGCTTTCTTT
TRBJ1-5 | NA | NA | TRBV6-5 | CASVGQFSNQPQHF | TGTGCCAGCGTTGGACAGTTTAGCAATCAGCCCCAGCATTTT
TRBJ2-7 | NA | TRBD1 | TRBV5-1 | CASSSPGTVRYEQYF | TGCGCCAGCAGCTCCCCCGGGACAGTTCGATACGAGCAGTACTTC
TRBJ2-3 | once | TRBD2 | TRBV10-3 | CAASGVMDTQYF | TGTGCGGCTAGCGGGGTGATGGATACGCAGTATTTT